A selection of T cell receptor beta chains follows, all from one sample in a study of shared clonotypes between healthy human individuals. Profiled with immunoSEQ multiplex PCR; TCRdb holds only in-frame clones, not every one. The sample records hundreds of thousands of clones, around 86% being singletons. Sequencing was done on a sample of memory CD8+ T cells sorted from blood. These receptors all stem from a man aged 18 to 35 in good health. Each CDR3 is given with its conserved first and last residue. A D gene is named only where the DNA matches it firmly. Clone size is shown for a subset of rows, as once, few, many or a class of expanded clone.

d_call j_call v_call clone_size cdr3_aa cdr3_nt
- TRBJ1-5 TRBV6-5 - CASTTTGYLNQPQHF TGTGCCAGTACGACGACAGGTTATCTCAATCAGCCCCAGCATTTT
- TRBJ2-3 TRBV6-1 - CASSEALLVAPGDTDTQYF TGTGCCAGCAGTGAAGCGTTACTGGTCGCGCCGGGAGACACAGATACGCAGTATTTT
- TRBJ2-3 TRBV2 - CASRKGEAHTDTQYF TGTGCCAGCAGAAAGGGAGAGGCCCACACAGATACGCAGTATTTT
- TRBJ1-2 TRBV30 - CAWSVGWSNLNYGYTF TGTGCCTGGAGTGTAGGCTGGTCGAATCTAAACTATGGCTACACCTTC
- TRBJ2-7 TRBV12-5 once CASGLVAQGTYEQYF TGTGCTAGTGGTTTGGTAGCGCAGGGCACCTACGAGCAGTACTTC
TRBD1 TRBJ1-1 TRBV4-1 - CASSHLGTGYNEAFF TGCGCCAGCAGCCACCTCGGGACAGGGTATAATGAAGCTTTCTTT
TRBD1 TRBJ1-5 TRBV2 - CASSDRQGDQPQHF TGTGCCAGCAGTGATAGGCAGGGGGATCAGCCCCAGCATTTT
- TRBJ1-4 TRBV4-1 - CASSQVTGFEEKLFF TGCGCCAGCAGCCAAGTAACTGGGTTTGAAGAAAAACTGTTTTTT
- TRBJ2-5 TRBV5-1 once CASSNDVLQETQYF TGCGCCAGCAGCAACGACGTCCTCCAAGAGACCCAGTACTTC
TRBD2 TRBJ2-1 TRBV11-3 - CASSLSGRTPVGEQFF TGTGCCAGCAGCTTGAGCGGGAGGACCCCAGTTGGTGAGCAGTTCTTC
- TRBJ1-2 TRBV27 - CASSLTRGLGYGYTF TGTGCCAGCAGTTTAACCAGGGGATTGGGATATGGCTACACCTTC
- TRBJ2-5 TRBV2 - CASSVAGNRETQYF TGTGCCAGCAGTGTTGCAGGGAATCGGGAGACCCAGTACTTC
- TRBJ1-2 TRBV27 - CASSLQYGELVGYTF TGTGCCAGCAGTTTGCAGTACGGGGAATTGGTTGGCTACACCTTC
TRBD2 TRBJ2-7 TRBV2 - CASSPSGEGSYEQYF TGTGCCAGCAGTCCTAGCGGGGAGGGGTCCTACGAGCAGTACTTC
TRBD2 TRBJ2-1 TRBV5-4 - CASSFRAGAYNEQFF TGTGCCAGCAGCTTTAGAGCGGGGGCATACAATGAGCAGTTCTTC
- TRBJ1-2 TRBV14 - CASSFGSTYGYTF TGTGCCAGCAGCTTCGGGTCGACATATGGCTACACCTTC
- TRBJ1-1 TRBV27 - CASSYWENTEAFF TGTGCCAGCAGTTATTGGGAGAACACTGAAGCTTTCTTT
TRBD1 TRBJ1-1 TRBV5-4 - CASSHTGGGTEAFF TGTGCCAGCAGCCACACAGGGGGCGGGACTGAAGCTTTCTTT
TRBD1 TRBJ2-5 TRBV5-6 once CASSPGTEGETQYF TGTGCCAGCAGCCCAGGGACAGAAGGAGAGACCCAGTACTTC
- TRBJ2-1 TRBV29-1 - CSVEVGYNNEQFF TGCAGCGTTGAAGTGGGCTACAACAATGAGCAGTTCTTC
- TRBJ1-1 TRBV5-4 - CASSRDSVEAFF TGTGCCAGCAGCCGTGACTCGGTGGAGGCTTTCTTT
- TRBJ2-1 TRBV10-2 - CASSEVEGGGHYNEQFF TGCGCCAGCAGTGAAGTTGAGGGGGGCGGGCACTACAATGAGCAGTTCTTC
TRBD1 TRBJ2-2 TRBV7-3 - CASSPLGRGHGDGTGELFF TGTGCCAGCAGCCCACTGGGCAGGGGGCATGGCGATGGCACCGGGGAGCTGTTTTTT
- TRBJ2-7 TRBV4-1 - CASSQQQPYEQYF TGCGCCAGCAGCCAGCAACAGCCGTACGAGCAGTACTTC
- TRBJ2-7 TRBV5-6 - CASSLGTPPHEQYF TGTGCCAGCAGCTTGGGGACCCCACCCCACGAGCAGTACTTC
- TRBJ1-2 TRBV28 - CASSFNGISNYGYTF TGTGCCAGCAGTTTTAATGGGATTTCTAACTATGGCTACACCTTC
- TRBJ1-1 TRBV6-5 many CASSYPPTEAFF TGTGCCAGCAGTTACCCACCCACTGAAGCTTTCTTT
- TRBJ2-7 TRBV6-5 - CASSYSFRYEQYF TGTGCCAGCAGTTACTCGTTCCGCTACGAGCAGTACTTC
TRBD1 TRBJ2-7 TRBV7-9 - CASSVTRDRGPYEQYF TGTGCCAGCAGCGTCACCCGGGACAGGGGGCCCTACGAGCAGTACTTC